This entry lists 32 T cell receptor beta chains sequenced from one sample in a study of radiotherapy plus CTLA-4 blockade in lung cancer. Clones were sequenced by immunoSEQ multiplex PCR, and TCRdb holds only the in-frame ones, with some missing. The sample gives tens of thousands of clones, more than 80% of which show up once; 20% to 25% is in the top ten. Sample: peripheral blood, taken from a patient treated with radiotherapy plus ipilimumab. The source is a human donor with non-small cell lung cancer that progressed on radiotherapy plus ipilimumab.

This chain links TRBV15 with TRBJ2-3, with D possibly being TRBD2 (5 bases). Trimming pared 0 bases from V and 0 bases from J, leaving 10 bases between. The CDR3 extends over 16 amino acids. CDR1 LNHNV and CDR2 YYDKDF come from the germline V gene (reference sequence). DNA for the CDR3: TGTGCCACCAGCAGAGATGACTGGACTAGCACAGATACGCAGTATTTT. Translation gives CATSRDDWTSTDTQYF. Filled out from reference TRBV15 and TRBJ2-3, the complete variable domain reads DAMVIQNPRYQVTQFGKPVTLSCSQTLNHNVMYWYQQKSSQAPKLLFHYYDKDFNNEADTPDNFQSRRPNTSFCFLDIRSPGLGDTAMYLCATSRDDWTSTDTQYFGPGTRLTVL.

The chain joins TRBV11-2 to TRBJ1-2; weak D call: TRBD1 (6 bases). There are 14 residues in the CDR3. Germline CDR1 and CDR2: SGHAT and FQNNGV. Trimming pared 5 bases from V and 2 bases from J, leaving 12 bases between. The CDR3 spells CASSPWDNNYGYTF. CDR3 nucleotide sequence: TGTGCCAGCAGCCCGTGGGACAACAACTATGGCTACACCTTC.

The chain is built from TRBV6-1 and TRBJ1-3; D is unresolved. Germline values: CDR1 MNHNS, CDR2 SASEGT. The CDR3 covers 14 residues. V lost 7 bases and J 4 bases, leaving 14 bases between the germline ends. The CDR3 sequence: CASTPGDRGNTIYF. As DNA, the CDR3 is TGTGCCAGCACCCCCGGGGATCGGGGAAACACCATATATTTT.

With respect to this clone: The junction departs from germline at one end; a sequencing error may be responsible. This chain uses TRBV2 with TRBJ1-2, with 9 nucleotides matching TRBD1. This CDR3 is 14 amino acids long. Germline V CDR1 and CDR2: SNHLY, FYNNEI. For the CDR3, the DNA is TGTGCCAGCAGGCGGACAGGGGATGATTTGGTTCGCGCATTC. Translation gives CASRRTGDDLVRAF.

This chain joins TRBV7-9 and TRBJ2-7, with 15 bases aligning to TRBD2. From germline, CDR1 is SEHNR and CDR2 FQNEAQ (reference sequence). This CDR3 region has 19 residues. After removal of 4 bases from V and 2 bases from J, the junction contained 12 bases not matched to a gene. The CDR3 DNA sequence: TGTGCCAGCAGCTCCAGTGAGGGGACTAGCGGGGGGCCTCCCTACGAGCAGTACTTC. Its translation is CASSSSEGTSGGPPYEQYF.

This chain links TRBV7-9 with TRBJ1-1; D is perhaps TRBD1 (6 bases). Per the germline V gene, CDR1 is SEHNR and CDR2 is FQNEAQ (reference sequence). CDR3 length: 14 residues. Trimming stripped 6 bases from V and 4 bases from J, with 15 bases between. This CDR3 reads CASSFHRAGTEAFF. As DNA, the CDR3 is TGTGCCAGCAGTTTTCACAGGGCGGGCACTGAAGCTTTCTTT.

The chain has TRBV19 and TRBJ1-4; D unclear. The CDR3 spans 14 residues. Germline V gene lookup returns CDR1 LNHDA and CDR2 SQIVND (reference sequence). Deletions cut 7 bases from V and 0 bases from J, with 9 bases between. DNA for the CDR3: TGTGCCAGTACCCACAGAGCAACTAATGAAAAACTGTTTTTT. Translating it yields CASTHRATNEKLFF.

DNA of the CDR3: TGTGCCAGCAGTTTTACAGGGGACTATGGCTACACCTTC. As protein: CASSFTGDYGYTF. This chain uses TRBV27 with TRBJ1-2; TRBD1 matches at 7 bases. J gave up 3 bases and V 3 bases, and 1 base lay outside the gene matches. CDR1 and CDR2 from the germline V gene are MNHEY and SMNVEV (reference sequence). This CDR3 has 13 residues.

This clone was seen more than once but under ten times. The genes are TRBV4-3 and TRBJ2-7; tentatively, D is TRBD1 (6 bases). V gave up 0 bases and J gave up 3 bases, with 9 bases separating them. The CDR3 is 14 residues long. The germline gives CDR1 LGHNA, CDR2 YSLEER. CDR3 in DNA: TGCGCCAGCAGCCAAGACAGGGGTCTCTACGAGCAGTACTTC. This gives the protein CASSQDRGLYEQYF.

As regards this clone: This sample includes further DNA sequences coding for the same CDR3. The CDR3 is CASSPREFNYGYTF. CDR3 in DNA: TGTGCCAGCTCACCGAGAGAATTTAACTATGGCTACACCTTC. This chain connects TRBV18 to TRBJ1-2; D is ambiguous. The CDR3 sequence is 14 residues long. Germline V lookup: CDR1 KGHSH, CDR2 LQKENI. Trimming cost V 3 bases and J 1 base, with 9 bases left between them.

The rearrangement links TRBV9 to TRBJ1-3; 9 nucleotides match TRBD1. Germline V gene lookup returns CDR1 SGDLS and CDR2 YYNGEE. The CDR3 loop spans 15 amino acids. Trimming took 4 bases from V and 4 from J; bases not matched to a gene: 6. CDR3 nucleotide sequence: TGTGCCAGCAGCAGTACAGGGGGCGCCGGAAACACCATATATTTT. It encodes CASSSTGGAGNTIYF. Variable domain in full (rest from reference TRBV9 and TRBJ1-3): DSGVTQTPKHLITATGQRVTLRCSPRSGDLSVYWYQQSLDQGLQFLIQYYNGEERAKGNILERFSAQQFPDLHSELNLSSLELGDSALYFCASSSTGGAGNTIYFGEGSWLTVV.

The J gene is TRBJ1-1, the V gene TRBV6-4; perhaps TRBD1 as D (6 bases). There are 13 residues in the CDR3. Trimming shortened V by 5 bases and J by 5 bases, and 12 bases separated the two germline ends. CDR1 and CDR2 (germline): MRHNA, SNTAGT. The DNA for the CDR3 is TGTGCCAGCAGTAGGCACAGGGATACTGAAGCTTTCTTT. Its protein is CASSRHRDTEAFF.

The chain employs TRBV18 and TRBJ1-6; 7 bases align to TRBD1. This CDR3 contains 15 residues. The V gene end was trimmed by 4 bases and the J gene end by 7 bases; junction bases not matched to a gene: 7. The germline V gene has CDR1 KGHSH and CDR2 LQKENI. DNA of the CDR3: TGTGCCAGCTCACAGGGGGCGTTTCTCAATTCACCCCTCCACTTT. Translated, it gives CASSQGAFLNSPLHF.

This chain connects TRBV12-5 to TRBJ2-3, with D perhaps matching TRBD1 (6 bases). Between the trimmed V and J ends, which lost 7 bases and 4 bases, there was a span of 12 bases. The germline V gene has CDR1 LGHNT and CDR2 FRNRAP. The CDR3 extends over 13 amino acids. The CDR3 bases are TGTGCTAGTGCTTTTGGGGGCTCAGATACGCAGTATTTT. Translating it yields CASAFGGSDTQYF.

The chain employs TRBV2 and TRBJ1-1; no firm D call. The CDR3 totals 13 residues. V gave up 0 bases and J gave up 6 bases, with 8 bases separating them. From germline, CDR1 is SNHLY and CDR2 FYNNEI. In nucleotides, the CDR3 is TGTGCCAGCAGTGAAGCGTGGCAAGCTGAAGCTTTCTTT. It specifies CASSEAWQAEAFF. The full variable domain, with the rest looked up from reference TRBV2 and TRBJ1-1, is EPEVTQTPSHQVTQMGQEVILRCVPISNHLYFYWYRQILGQKVEFLVSFYNNEISEKSEIFDDQFSVERPDGSNFTLKIRSTKLEDSAMYFCASSEAWQAEAFFGQGTRLTVV.

The chain employs TRBV6-5 and TRBJ2-7; possibly TRBD2 for D (5 bases). V was cut by 2 bases and J by 4 bases, with 9 bases left in between. Germline CDR1 and CDR2: MNHEY and SVGAGI. This CDR3 spans 13 amino acids. Written as DNA, the CDR3 is TGTGCCAGCAGTTACGGGCGCGGGTACGAGCAGTACTTC. Its translation: CASSYGRGYEQYF.

The rearrangement uses TRBV7-2 and TRBJ1-1; no firm D call. The CDR3 consists of 14 residues. V was trimmed by 3 bases and J by 1 base, leaving 9 bases between them. Germline CDR1 and CDR2: SGHTA and FQGNSA. DNA of the CDR3: TGTGCCAGCAGCTTCGCGCACGGGAACACTGAAGCTTTCTTT. This codes for CASSFAHGNTEAFF.

This clone was recorded a few times. This chain connects TRBV5-1 to TRBJ1-1; 9 positions agree with TRBD1. The germline V gene has CDR1 SGHRS and CDR2 YFSETQ. The CDR3 length is 14 residues. The V and J ends lost 4 bases and 6 bases, in that order; junction bases with no gene match: 7. The CDR3 DNA reads TGCGCCAGCAGCCGGACAGGGGACGGGCCTGAAGCTTTCTTT. Translating it yields CASSRTGDGPEAFF.

This clone came up a few times. This chain connects TRBV11-3 to TRBJ2-3; the D gene is possibly TRBD2 (5 bases). V gave up 1 base and J gave up 9 bases, with 14 bases separating them. Germline assignment: CDR1 SGHNT and CDR2 YENEEA. The CDR3 loop spans 14 amino acids. CDR3 coding DNA: TGTGCCAGCAGCTTAGGATATACTAGTGAGACGCAGTATTTT. Its translation: CASSLGYTSETQYF.

The chain couples TRBV18 to TRBJ2-5; D not certain. The CDR3 is 12 residues long. Germline CDR1 reads KGHSH; CDR2 reads LQKENI. V was pared by 0 bases and J by 7 bases, with 6 bases between. Here the CDR3 reads CASSPPTGTQYF. As DNA, the CDR3 is TGTGCCAGCTCACCACCCACTGGGACCCAGTACTTC.

This clone was detected a few times. The rearrangement links TRBV6-1 to TRBJ1-2; no definite D call. This CDR3 has 13 residues. Germline CDR1 is MNHNS and CDR2 is SASEGT. Trimming removed 6 bases from V and 8 bases from J, with 16 bases in between. The CDR3 here is CASSQDRRRGYTF. CDR3 sequence (DNA): TGTGCCAGCAGCCAAGATAGGAGGCGAGGCTACACCTTC.

This chain joins TRBV19 and TRBJ2-7; D possibly corresponds to TRBD2 (5 bases). This CDR3 is 14 amino acids long. Between the trimmed V and J ends, which lost 6 bases and 1 base, there was a span of 13 bases. Germline V CDR1 and CDR2: LNHDA, SQIVND (reference sequence). The CDR3 sequence: CASRDGGLSYEQYF. The CDR3 region has the DNA TGTGCCAGTAGGGACGGCGGGCTTTCCTACGAGCAGTACTTC.

The chain has TRBV6-1 and TRBJ1-3; TRBD1 matches at 8 bases. This CDR3 has 14 residues. The ends lost 6 bases at V and 4 bases at J; junction bases unmatched: 5. From germline, CDR1 is MNHNS and CDR2 SASEGT. The chain's CDR3 is CASSRRGPGNTIYF. CDR3 nucleotide sequence: TGTGCCAGCAGCCGCAGGGGGCCAGGAAACACCATATATTTT.

The V gene is TRBV20-1, the J gene TRBJ2-7, with unresolved D. The V gene's germline CDR1 is DFQATT and CDR2 SNEGSKA (reference sequence). Trimming took 3 bases from V and 6 from J, leaving 9 bases between them. The CDR3 loop spans 11 amino acids. CDR3 region: CSASDRVEQYF. CDR3 coding DNA: TGCAGTGCTAGTGATCGGGTCGAGCAGTACTTC.

A few counts support this clone. The chain joins TRBV4-1 to TRBJ2-7, with D maybe TRBD2 (7 bases). Germline values: CDR1 MGHRA, CDR2 YSYEKL. This CDR3 comprises 15 residues. Deletions cut 2 bases from V and 2 bases from J, with 13 bases between. CDR3 in amino acids: CASSQLRGGPYEQYF. In nucleotides, the CDR3 is TGCGCCAGCAGCCAACTAAGGGGGGGCCCCTACGAGCAGTACTTC.

The genes are TRBV6-1 and TRBJ1-4; 7 positions agree with TRBD1. The V and J ends lost 6 bases and 3 bases, in that order; junction bases with no gene match: 4. The CDR3 covers 14 residues. Germline CDR1 reads MNHNS; CDR2 reads SASEGT. CDR3 bases: TGTGCCAGCAGCGCCGGGACAGCTAATGAAAAACTGTTTTTT. Translating gives CASSAGTANEKLFF.

The rearrangement joins TRBV6-6 to TRBJ2-3, with unresolved D. The germline V and J ends were trimmed by 4 bases and 0 bases, with 5 bases remaining between them. Per the germline V gene, CDR1 is MNHNY and CDR2 is SVGAGI (reference sequence). The CDR3 has 13 amino acids. The CDR3, as DNA: TGTGCCAGCAGTTTCGGGAGCACAGATACGCAGTATTTT. This translates into CASSFGSTDTQYF.

The chain has TRBV6-5 and TRBJ2-1; D might be TRBD2 (6 bases). The CDR3 is 13 residues long. Germline V gene sequence: CDR1 MNHEY, CDR2 SVGAGI. With 6 bases removed from V and 6 bases from J, the gap between germline ends came to 12 bases. The CDR3 region has the DNA TGTGCCAGCAGGCGCGGGACGTTCAATGAGCAGTTCTTC. Its translation: CASRRGTFNEQFF.

The chain recombines TRBV7-3 with TRBJ2-5; 9 positions match TRBD1. With V trimmed by 5 bases and J by 5 bases, 9 bases remained unmatched. Germline CDR1 and CDR2: SGHTA and FQGTGA. The CDR3 length is 15 residues. The CDR3, as DNA: TGTGCCAGCAGCCCCGGACAGGGGAGAGGGGAGACCCAGTACTTC. Translating it yields CASSPGQGRGETQYF.

The rearrangement uses TRBV7-2 and TRBJ2-7; possibly TRBD1 for D (5 bases). Germline V gene sequence: CDR1 SGHTA, CDR2 FQGNSA. The CDR3 extends over 13 amino acids. V gave up 6 bases and J gave up 3 bases, with 12 bases separating them. CDR3 residues: CASRRDRLYEQYF. The CDR3 DNA reads as TGTGCCAGCAGACGAGACAGACTCTACGAGCAGTACTTC.

This chain links TRBV5-6 with TRBJ1-1, with unresolved D. The germline CDR1 and CDR2 sequences are SGHDT and YYEEEE. V was clipped by 4 bases and J by 0 bases, with 13 bases between them. This CDR3 is 15 amino acids long. The CDR3 region has the DNA TGTGCCAGCAGCGCAGGAGGGCTTTTGAACACTGAAGCTTTCTTT. Protein: CASSAGGLLNTEAFF.

The chain employs TRBV9 and TRBJ2-7; TRBD2 might be the D (5 bases). Trimming pared 3 bases from V and 5 bases from J, leaving 12 bases between. The CDR3 is made up of 13 amino acids. Germline values: CDR1 SGDLS, CDR2 YYNGEE. The CDR3 coding sequence is TGTGCCAGCAGCGAAGGACTGGAACACGAGCAGTACTTC. Its protein is CASSEGLEHEQYF.